This T cell receptor (beta chain) was sequenced for a study of early stage breast cancer tumors. Each sample had two DNA replicates, 0.5 ug blood or around 1.6 ug tissue. TCRdb's copy holds only in-frame clones and misses some; the assay was immunoSEQ multiplex PCR. The repertoire holds 5,000 to 6,500 clones, with nearly 75% as singletons. Trimming removed 2 bases at V and 3 bases at J, with 12 bases between. The CDR3 loop spans 15 amino acids. Germline V gives CDR1 SEHNR, CDR2 FQNEAQ (reference sequence). The sample comprised normal breast tissue next to the tumor. The chain couples TRBV7-9 to TRBJ2-3; D may be TRBD2 (5 bases). The source of this sequence is a person aged 40-50 years with breast cancer. CDR3 protein: CASSLTGTRTDTQYF. CDR3 DNA sequence: TGTGCCAGCAGCTTAACGGGAACAAGAACAGATACGCAGTATTTT. The full variable domain, rest sourced from reference TRBV7-9 and TRBJ2-3, is DTGVSQNPRHKITKRGQNVTFRCDPISEHNRLYWYRQTLGQGPEFLTYFQNEAQLEKSRLLSDRFSAERPKGSFSTLEIQRTEQGDSAMYLCASSLTGTRTDTQYFGPGTRLTVL.